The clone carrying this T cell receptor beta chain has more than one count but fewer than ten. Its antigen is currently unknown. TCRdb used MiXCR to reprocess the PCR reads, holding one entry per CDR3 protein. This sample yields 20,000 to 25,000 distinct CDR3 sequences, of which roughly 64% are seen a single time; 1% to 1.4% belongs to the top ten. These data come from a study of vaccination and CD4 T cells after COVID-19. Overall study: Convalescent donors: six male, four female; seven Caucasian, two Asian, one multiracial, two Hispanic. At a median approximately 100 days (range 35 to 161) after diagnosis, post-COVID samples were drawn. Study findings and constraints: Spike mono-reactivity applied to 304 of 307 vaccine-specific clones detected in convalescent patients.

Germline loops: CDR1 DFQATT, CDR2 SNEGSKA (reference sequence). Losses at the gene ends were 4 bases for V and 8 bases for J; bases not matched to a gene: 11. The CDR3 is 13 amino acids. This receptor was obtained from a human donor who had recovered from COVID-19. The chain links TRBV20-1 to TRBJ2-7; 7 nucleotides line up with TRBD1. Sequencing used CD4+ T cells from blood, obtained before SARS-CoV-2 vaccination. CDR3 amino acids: CSATGQALFQQYF. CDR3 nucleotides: TGCAGTGCTACAGGACAGGCCCTTTTCCAGCAGTACTTC.